The 25 T cell receptor beta chains in this list originate from one sample, sequenced in a study of T-cell reconstitution after alpha-beta-depleted transplantation in children. Unique molecular identifiers were incorporated when the TCRbeta library was constructed. TCRdb reprocessed the PCR reads via MiXCR and lists one record per CDR3 protein. The repertoire has just over 350,000 distinct CDR3 sequences, 10% to 15% of them found once; the top ten carry around 4.5%. The sample in question was PBMCs, obtained from the stem cell graft. All receptors come from a human donor who donated a stem cell graft to a child with Fanconi anemia.

The table lists this clonotype with many counts. The chain uses TRBV24-1 and TRBJ2-1; TRBD1 aligns across 10 bases. This CDR3 comprises 15 residues. The ends lost 9 bases at V and 9 bases at J; junction bases unmatched: 13. Germline-derived CDR1 and CDR2 are KGHDR and SFDVKD. CDR3 coding DNA: TGTGCCACCCCCCCCGGACAGGGGGTGAGGGGTGAGCAGTTCTTC. Protein sequence: CATPPGQGVRGEQFF.

In regard to this clonotype: This may be a read error: a much more frequent sequence differs by one nucleotide. The rearrangement joins TRBV6-5 to TRBJ2-3; no clear D. The V gene's germline CDR1 is MNHEY and CDR2 SVGAGI. This CDR3 comprises 14 residues. V dropped 0 bases and J dropped 7 bases, with 11 bases sitting between them. In nucleotides, the CDR3 is TGTGCCAGCAGTTACTCGGGCTATGAGAATACGCAGTATTTT. This encodes CASSYSGYENTQYF.

This chain connects TRBV4-3 to TRBJ1-1; maybe TRBD1 (6 bases). CDR1 and CDR2 from the germline V gene are LGHNA and YSLEER. The CDR3 runs to 14 residues. Deletions cut 4 bases from V and 6 bases from J, with 15 bases between. In DNA form, the CDR3 reads TGCGCCAGCAGCCTCGACAGGCGGTCCTCTGAAGCTTTCTTT. It specifies CASSLDRRSSEAFF.

This clonotype turned up a few times. The V gene is TRBV12-3 or TRBV12-4, the J gene TRBJ1-1; unclear D gene. V was cut by 4 bases and J by 14 bases, with 14 bases left in between. This CDR3 is built from 11 residues. CDR3 sequence (DNA): TGTGCCAGCAGTTCGGGCCCCCAAGGCTTCTTT. Protein sequence: CASSSGPQGFF.

The V and J genes are TRBV7-2 and TRBJ2-2, with a possible D match to TRBD2 (6 bases). V lost 4 bases, J lost 6 bases, and 9 bases lay in between. Germline CDR1 reads SGHTA; CDR2 reads FQGNSA. CDR3 length: 13 amino acids. The DNA of the CDR3 is TGTGCCAGCAGCTGGGGGGAGGCCGGGGAGCTGTTTTTT. It encodes CASSWGEAGELFF.

This clonotype was observed a handful of times. This chain uses TRBV4-3 with TRBJ1-3; the D gene is possibly TRBD1 (6 bases). V was cut by 1 base and J by 1 base, with 8 bases left in between. This CDR3 is built from 15 residues. The germline CDR1 and CDR2 sequences are LGHNA and YSLEER. Here the CDR3 reads CASSQGGASGNTIYF. The DNA for the CDR3 is TGCGCCAGCAGCCAAGGGGGGGCATCTGGAAACACCATATATTTT.

This clonotype came up a few times. The chain employs TRBV20-1 and TRBJ1-3; the match to TRBD1 covers 7 bases. This CDR3 is built from 15 residues. CDR1 is DFQATT and CDR2 is SNEGSKA in the germline V gene (reference sequence). Losses at the gene ends were 6 bases for V and 2 bases for J; bases not matched to a gene: 10. CDR3 amino acids: CSAASPTGAGNTIYF. As DNA, the CDR3 is TGCAGTGCCGCTAGCCCAACAGGGGCTGGAAACACCATATATTTT.

DNA for the CDR3: TGTGCCAGCAGCAATGGACAGGGACTACAGCCCCAGCATTTT. Amino acids: CASSNGQGLQPQHF. The chain has TRBV12-3 or TRBV12-4 and TRBJ1-5; 8 bases match TRBD1. The junction had 8 bases not matched to a gene; V was cut back by 6 bases and J by 7 bases. This CDR3 has 14 residues.

This sequence joins TRBV20-1 and TRBJ2-5, with a possible D match to TRBD2 (5 bases). V was shortened by 0 bases and J by 5 bases, with 13 bases between the two germline ends. This CDR3 is 14 amino acids long. CDR1 and CDR2 from the germline V gene are DFQATT and SNEGSKA (reference sequence). CDR3 sequence: CSAREDGISETQYF. The CDR3 nucleotides read TGCAGTGCTAGAGAGGACGGGATTTCGGAGACCCAGTACTTC.

This clonotype was detected many times. The chain recombines TRBV12-3 or TRBV12-4 with TRBJ2-1; 9 bases fit TRBD2. The CDR3 is made up of 16 amino acids. J lost 3 bases, V lost 2 bases, and 5 bases had no gene match. Here the CDR3 reads CASSLTRGGRYNEQFF. CDR3 DNA: TGTGCCAGCAGTTTAACGCGGGGGGGCCGCTACAATGAGCAGTTCTTC.

Many counts were recorded for this clonotype. The chain joins TRBV6-5 to TRBJ1-2, with D perhaps TRBD1 (6 bases). Between the trimmed V and J ends, which lost 11 bases and 8 bases, there was a span of 24 bases. Germline V CDR1 and CDR2: MNHEY, SVGAGI. This CDR3 spans 14 amino acids. The CDR3 spells CAAGPGITGNGYTF. The CDR3 nucleotides read TGTGCCGCCGGGCCGGGAATTACAGGGAACGGCTACACCTTC.

The genes are TRBV7-9 and TRBJ2-5, with 10 bases aligning to TRBD1. The J segment lost 5 bases and the V segment lost 1 base, leaving 4 bases of the junction unmatched. The CDR3 has 15 amino acids. CDR1 and CDR2 (germline): SEHNR, FQNEAQ (reference sequence). Here the CDR3 DNA reads TGTGCCAGCAGCTTAGAGACAGGGGGCAGCGAGACCCAGTACTTC. Amino acid sequence: CASSLETGGSETQYF.

This clonotype has a count of ten or more. V usage is TRBV5-1 and J usage is TRBJ1-1; a possible D gene is TRBD1 (6 bases). V was pared by 3 bases and J by 4 bases, with 19 bases between. CDR1 is SGHRS and CDR2 is YFSETQ in the germline V gene. The CDR3 is 16 residues long. CDR3 sequence reads: CASSSASTGLLTEAFF. The DNA for the CDR3 is TGCGCCAGCAGCTCAGCCTCGACAGGTCTTCTCACTGAAGCTTTCTTT.

There are many counts of this clonotype. The rearrangement uses TRBV20-1 and TRBJ1-6, with D perhaps TRBD1 (5 bases). The CDR3 totals 13 residues. Germline V gives CDR1 DFQATT, CDR2 SNEGSKA (reference sequence). V shed 6 bases and J shed 5 bases, with 11 bases lying between them. The CDR3 here is CSARTGNNSPLHF. For the CDR3, the DNA is TGCAGTGCCAGAACAGGAAATAATTCACCCCTCCACTTT.

CDR3 coding DNA: TGTGCCAGCAGTCTTAGGGTAGAGGCGGAGCAGTACGTC. Translating it yields CASSLRVEAEQYV. The chain is built from TRBV27 and TRBJ2-7; D is uncertain. Trimming took off 5 bases at V and 7 bases at J, with 15 bases between the two ends. The germline CDR1 and CDR2 sequences are MNHEY and SMNVEV (reference sequence). The CDR3 totals 13 residues.

This clonotype was seen more than once but under ten times. The chain joins TRBV12-3 or TRBV12-4 to TRBJ1-2; TRBD1 is a possible D gene (5 bases). Deletions cut 6 bases from V and 6 bases from J, with 14 bases between. The CDR3 runs to 13 residues. The CDR3 nucleotides read TGTGCCAGCAGGGCAAGCTTGACAGATGGCTACACCTTC. Translation gives CASRASLTDGYTF.

V and J are TRBV28 and TRBJ1-1, with D possibly being TRBD1 (5 bases). Germline lookup yields CDR1 MDHEN and CDR2 SYDVKM. The CDR3 is made up of 13 amino acids. V lost 10 bases and J 5 bases, leaving 17 bases between the germline ends. CDR3 sequence reads: CATRGLAATEAFF. For the CDR3, the DNA is TGTGCCACCCGGGGACTCGCTGCAACTGAAGCTTTCTTT.

The table lists this clonotype with many counts. The rearrangement joins TRBV10-3 to TRBJ2-2; 7 bases line up with TRBD2. The CDR3 length is 14 residues. With V trimmed by 7 bases and J by 0 bases, 2 bases remained unmatched. The germline V gene encodes CDR1 ENHRY and CDR2 SYGVKD. CDR3 amino acids: CAIMGGTNTGELFF. For the CDR3, the DNA is TGTGCCATCATGGGGGGGACGAACACCGGGGAGCTGTTTTTT.

In this sample, this clonotype turned up many times. V usage is TRBV5-5 and J usage is TRBJ2-2; D is unclear. The germline V gene encodes CDR1 SGHKS and CDR2 YYEKEE (reference sequence). This CDR3 is 13 amino acids long. V was trimmed by 2 bases and J by 5 bases, leaving 7 bases between them. Here the CDR3 reads CASSFWGTGELFF. The CDR3, as DNA: TGTGCCAGCAGCTTTTGGGGTACCGGGGAGCTGTTTTTT.

The sample holds a few counts of this clonotype. J is TRBJ1-1 and V is TRBV12-3 or TRBV12-4; possibly TRBD1 for D (5 bases). The germline V and J ends were trimmed by 6 bases and 6 bases, with 14 bases remaining between them. This CDR3 spans 13 amino acids. CDR3 coding DNA: TGTGCCAGCAGGGGGACGCGGGGGGCTGAAGCTTTCTTT. It specifies CASRGTRGAEAFF.

This chain links TRBV29-1 with TRBJ1-2; a weak D match, TRBD1 (6 bases). The CDR3 contains 12 residues. Germline V gene data show CDR1 as SQVTM and CDR2 as ANQGSEA. V was cut by 4 bases and J by 4 bases, with 10 bases left in between. CDR3 sequence: CSVVDRTYGYTF. CDR3 bases: TGCAGCGTTGTAGACAGGACCTATGGCTACACCTTC.

In its sample, this clonotype was seen a few times. J is TRBJ2-6 and V is TRBV2; TRBD1 is a possible D gene (5 bases). V was pared by 0 bases and J by 4 bases, with 16 bases between. Germline V lookup: CDR1 SNHLY, CDR2 FYNNEI. This CDR3 contains 18 residues. The CDR3 here is CASSEAQDTILGANVLTF. In DNA, the CDR3 is TGTGCCAGCAGTGAAGCTCAGGACACGATCTTAGGGGCCAACGTCCTGACTTTC.

Only a few counts were recorded for this clonotype. The V gene is TRBV28, the J gene TRBJ1-2, with a possible D match to TRBD1 (5 bases). Trimming removed 4 bases from V and 3 bases from J, with 21 bases in between. Germline-derived CDR1 and CDR2 are MDHEN and SYDVKM. The CDR3 is made up of 17 amino acids. CDR3 in DNA: TGTGCCAGCAGTTCGGCGTCTGGCTTGGACACCTACTATGGCTACACCTTC. As protein: CASSSASGLDTYYGYTF.

This clonotype was recorded at least ten times. V usage is TRBV28 and J usage is TRBJ1-4, with D unclear. Trimming stripped 4 bases from V and 8 bases from J, with 8 bases between. There are 12 residues in the CDR3. Germline CDR1 is MDHEN and CDR2 is SYDVKM. CDR3 in amino acids: CASSSPGEKLFF. DNA for the CDR3: TGTGCCAGCAGTTCGCCAGGCGAAAAACTGTTTTTT.

The CDR3 here is CASRQGTGSYNEQFF. CDR3 coding DNA: TGTGCCAGCAGGCAGGGCACGGGCTCCTACAATGAGCAGTTCTTC. The rearrangement joins TRBV6-2 or TRBV6-3 to TRBJ2-1, with D perhaps TRBD1 (5 bases). V lost 6 bases and J lost 0, with 12 bases in between. The CDR3 loop spans 15 amino acids. Germline lookup yields CDR1 MNHEY and CDR2 SVGEGT.